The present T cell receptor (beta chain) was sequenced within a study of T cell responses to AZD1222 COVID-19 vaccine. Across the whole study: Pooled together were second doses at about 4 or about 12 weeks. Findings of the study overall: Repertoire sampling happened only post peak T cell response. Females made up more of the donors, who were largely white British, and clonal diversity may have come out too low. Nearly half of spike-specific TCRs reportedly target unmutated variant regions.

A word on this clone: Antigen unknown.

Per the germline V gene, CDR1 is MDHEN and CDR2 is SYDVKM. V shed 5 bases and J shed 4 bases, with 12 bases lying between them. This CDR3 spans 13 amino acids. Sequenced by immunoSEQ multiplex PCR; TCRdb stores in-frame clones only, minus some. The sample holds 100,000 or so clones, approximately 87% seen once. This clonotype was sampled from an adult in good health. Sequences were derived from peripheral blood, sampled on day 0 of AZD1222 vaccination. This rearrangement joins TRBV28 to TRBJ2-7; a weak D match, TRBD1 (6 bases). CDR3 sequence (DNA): TGTGCCAGCAGTCCGGGACAAACATACGAGCAGTACTTC. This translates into CASSPGQTYEQYF.